This record concerns one T cell receptor (beta chain) sequence. Trimming removed 5 bases at V and 7 bases at J, with 11 bases between. The germline V gene has CDR1 SEHNR and CDR2 FQNEAQ (reference sequence). There are 12 residues in the CDR3. The entry originates in a study of T cell responses to AZD1222 COVID-19 vaccine. The table came from immunoSEQ multiplex PCR; TCRdb's copy has only in-frame clones and leaves some out. Among 35,000 to 45,000 clones listed, 80% were seen once. Sequences were derived from peripheral blood, sampled on day 0 of AZD1222 vaccination. This receptor was identified in an adult in good health. This rearrangement joins TRBV7-9 to TRBJ2-5; D remains unclear. As DNA, the CDR3 is TGTGCCAGCAGCCCGTCCCGTGGGACCCAGTACTTC. Amino acid sequence: CASSPSRGTQYF.